The source of this T cell receptor beta chain is a study of T-cell reconstitution after alpha-beta-depleted transplantation in children. Study-level results: It was surviving recipient T cells and thymic progenitors that gave some patients high TCRbeta diversity at day 60. The authors attributed T-cell counts and diversity one year after transplant mostly to newly produced T cells. About two months after transplant, alpha-beta T cells reportedly came from several hundred expanded graft clones.

Unique molecular identifiers were incorporated when the TCRbeta library was constructed. TCRdb passed the PCR reads through MiXCR, listing each CDR3 protein once. The sample lists around 960,000 distinct CDR3 sequences, about 30% occurring once. The CDR3 has 13 amino acids. V dropped 5 bases and J dropped 6 bases, with 12 bases sitting between them. In germline, CDR1 is MRHNA, CDR2 SNTAGT. To note about this clonotype: The antigen is undetermined.

The V gene is TRBV6-4, the J gene TRBJ2-3; a possible D gene is TRBD2 (5 bases). The sample consisted of PBMCs, mostly from graft donor cells, taken 360 days after TCRalphabeta/CD19-depleted stem cell transplant. The receptor was isolated from a boy in the first two years of life who had a stem cell transplant for SCID, so the T cells may come from the graft donor. The DNA for the CDR3 is TGTGCCAGCAGTATTACGGAGGCTGATACGCAGTATTTT. It yields the protein CASSITEADTQYF.